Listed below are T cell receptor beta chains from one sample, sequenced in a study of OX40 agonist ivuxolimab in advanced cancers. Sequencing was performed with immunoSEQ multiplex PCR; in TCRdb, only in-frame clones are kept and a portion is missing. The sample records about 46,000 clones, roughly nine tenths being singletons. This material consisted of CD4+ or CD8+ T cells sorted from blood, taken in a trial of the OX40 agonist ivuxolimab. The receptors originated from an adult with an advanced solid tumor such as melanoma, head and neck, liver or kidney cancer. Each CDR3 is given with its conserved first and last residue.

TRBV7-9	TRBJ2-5	CASSPRDRYQETQYF
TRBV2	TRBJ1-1	CASSDPGLNTEAFF
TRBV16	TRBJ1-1	CASSQSMVGEAFF
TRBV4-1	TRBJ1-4	CASSEGPLREKLFF
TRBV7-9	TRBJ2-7	CASSLETLSGMYEQYF
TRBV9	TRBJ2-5	CASSVESGQETQYF
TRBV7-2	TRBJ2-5	CASSLPSTGGETQYF
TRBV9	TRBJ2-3	CASSFSGTTDTQYF
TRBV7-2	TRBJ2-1	CASSPAGGGYNEQFF
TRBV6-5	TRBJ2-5	CASTAGGPGETQYF
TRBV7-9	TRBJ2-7	CASSPRASGSSGPYEQYF
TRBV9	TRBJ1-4	CASSVNVIEATNEKLFF
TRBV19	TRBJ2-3	CASDRGWGTDTQYF
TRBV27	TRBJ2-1	CASSMGAGGSYNEQFF
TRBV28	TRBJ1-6	CASSLWAYNSPLHF
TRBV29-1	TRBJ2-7	CSVGMGGGPLGEQYF
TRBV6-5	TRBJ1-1	CASSSPRQGTEAFF
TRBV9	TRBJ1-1	CASSEDGGNTEAFF
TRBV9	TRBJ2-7	CASSAGQGEAYEQYF
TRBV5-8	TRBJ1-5	CASSLAGGVKPQHF
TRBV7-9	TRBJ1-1	CASRPGGNTEAFF
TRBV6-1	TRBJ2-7	CASSQPSGESYEQYF
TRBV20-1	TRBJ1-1	CRGQGATEAFF
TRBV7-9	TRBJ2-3	CASSPLGDRGLTDTQYF
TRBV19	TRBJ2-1	CASSFPGTGNEQFF
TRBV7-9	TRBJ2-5	CASSSIGTSGSLKTQYF
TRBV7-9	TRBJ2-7	CASSLANIPEQYF
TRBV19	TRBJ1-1	CASSIGRNTEAFF
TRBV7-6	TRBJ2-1	CASSLATPGLAVEQFF
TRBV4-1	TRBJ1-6	CASSQVGGGGSPLHF
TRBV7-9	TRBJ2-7	CASSPPPGGAAPTYEQYF
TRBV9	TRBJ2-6	CASSPSSGANVLTF
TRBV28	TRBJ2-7	CASSLGLATRENYEQYF
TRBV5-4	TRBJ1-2	CASSLNGNGYTF
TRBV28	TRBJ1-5	CASSPLGGGLNQPQHF
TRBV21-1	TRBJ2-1	CASSNGQGSNEQFF
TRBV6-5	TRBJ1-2	CASTAGGGHGYTF
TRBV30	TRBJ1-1	CAWSVRGAAEAFF
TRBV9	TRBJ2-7	CASSVHMTSWEQYF
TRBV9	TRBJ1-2	CASSGGQIYGYTF
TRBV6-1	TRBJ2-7	CASSEEWLAYYEQYF
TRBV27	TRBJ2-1	CASSLFQRENVYEQFF
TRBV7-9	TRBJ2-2	CASSPEAGELFF
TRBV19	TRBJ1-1	CASIRFDDTEAFF
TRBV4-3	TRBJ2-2	CASSQEIGQIFGELFF
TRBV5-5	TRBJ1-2	CASSLYSRDRGFGYTF
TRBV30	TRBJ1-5	CAWSGKDSNQPQHF
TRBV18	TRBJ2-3	CASSPPSGGADTQYF
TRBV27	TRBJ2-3	CASSATSGGGTDTQYF
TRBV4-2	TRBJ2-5	CASSQLEDQETQYF
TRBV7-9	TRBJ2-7	CASSHRGYEQYF